This T cell receptor (beta chain) was found in a study of blood T cell repertoires in COVID-19. Study-level information: Samples taken during acute and convalescent COVID-19 were collected in the United States, Italy and Spain. PBMCs, B-cell-depleted T cells, or T cells were the source of the cDNA or gDNA that made up the material.

Original processing methods: Nucleated cell counts were estimated from reference gene primer amplification. Sequencing used immunoSEQ multiplex PCR; TCRdb keeps in-frame clones, though not all of them. For V, J and clone size, that table is used; D and trimming come from the DNA. The sample has 310,000 or so clones, 70% to 90% seen once. V was clipped by 0 bases and J by 7 bases, with 12 bases between them. The CDR3 spans 14 residues. CDR1 is MNHEY and CDR2 is SVGAGI in the germline V gene. Symptom resolution, clearance, or two negative PCRs marked donors in Cohort 3 as recovered. Specimen: PBMCs or T cells enriched from blood (not recorded which). The chain combines TRBV6-5 with TRBJ1-1; maybe TRBD1 (6 bases). The clonotype was recovered from a woman in her late teens or twenties who had recovered from COVID-19. CDR3: CASSYSSQGIEAFF. In DNA form, the CDR3 reads TGTGCCAGCAGTTACTCGAGCCAGGGGATTGAAGCTTTCTTT.